Here is one T cell receptor (beta chain) with its context. The antigen it binds to is not known. Nothing much larger sits one base from this clone, and base qualities are not available. The germline V end is reduced by 1 base and the J end by 2 bases; junction bases left unmatched: 5. Including cysteine and phenylalanine, the CDR3 has 16 amino acids. Only the CDR3 region is kept as DNA, spanning 48 bases read in frame from base 1. CDR1 and CDR2 are drawn from the germline V gene: MGHDK, SYGVNS. The trial excluded patients who had a history of autoimmune disease or who were on systemic immunosuppression. Peripheral blood for TCR sequencing was drawn from every dose cohort at baseline, at cycle 4 day 1 and at cycle 7 day 1. The samples were drawn from a first-in-human, open-label, multicenter phase I dose-escalation trial of ivuxolimab. The trial enrolled adults with locally advanced or metastatic head and neck squamous cell, hepatocellular, melanoma or renal cell carcinoma. Before TCR sequencing, CD4+ T cells and CD8+ T cells were sorted from peripheral blood as separate populations.

Genomic DNA was isolated from the sorted cells so that the TCRbeta CDR3 region could be sequenced. TCRbeta CDR3 regions were sequenced using the immunoSEQ Assay. The clones in this table, taken by TCRdb from immuneACCESS, are in-frame only. Not every clone is retained; where verified, under half of the shortfall comes from an unresolved V gene, and the cause of the rest is unknown. The sample table contains 90,000 to 95,000 clones; only one count was recorded for under 90% of them. Of the sample, 0.95% to 1.2% is held by the ten largest clones. The data were taken from a study of OX40 agonist ivuxolimab in advanced cancers. With regard to the full study: Ivuxolimab, which targeted the costimulatory receptor OX40 (CD134), was an agonistic, fully human IgG2 monoclonal antibody. Intravenous ivuxolimab was administered to patients every 2 weeks at six dose levels: 0.01, 0.1, 0.3, 1.5, 3 and 10 mg/kg. Among the roughly 52 dose-escalation patients, 19 had hepatocellular carcinoma, 15 or so melanoma, 9 renal cell carcinoma and 9 head and neck cancer. A male proportion of nearly 85% and a mean age of roughly 58 years, ranging from about 20 to 79, were recorded for the dose-escalation cohort. Prior anti-PD-1, anti-PD-L1 or anti-CTLA-4 therapy was permitted, and less than 45% of dose-escalation patients had received checkpoint inhibitors. Partial responses occurred in three dose-escalation patients: two with cutaneous melanoma and one with hepatocellular carcinoma. Peripheral TCRbeta sequencing was intended to test whether TCR sequence diversity was altered and clonal T-cell expansion was caused by ivuxolimab. The paper describes the monotherapy dose-escalation part (N ≈ 50 patients) of the phase I trial of ivuxolimab.

Results and caveats for the whole study, not just this receptor: Antigen specificity was not determined for the clonally expanded peripheral T cells. In partial responders in the 0.1-3.0 mg/kg groups, normalized peripheral clonal expansion was found to be among the lowest, especially among CD8+ T cells. After ivuxolimab, more expanded clones were found on average in CD8+ T cells than in CD4+ T cells. At doses of 0.1 to 3.0 mg/kg, clonal expansion of both CD4+ and CD8+ T cells in blood was seen between baseline and week 6. Low levels of normalized T-cell clonal expansion were also seen in some patients who did not respond.

The input for sequencing was CD4+ or CD8+ T cells sorted from blood, taken in a trial of the OX40 agonist ivuxolimab. Here the chain combines TRBV25-1 and TRBJ2-1; TRBD1 matches 7 bases in the middle. This sequence was found in an adult with an advanced solid tumor such as melanoma, head and neck, liver or kidney cancer. The CDR3 protein: CASSELGDRTYNEQFF. The nucleotide sequence is given as TGTGCCAGCAGTGAATTAGGGGACAGAACCTACAATGAGCAGTTCTTC.